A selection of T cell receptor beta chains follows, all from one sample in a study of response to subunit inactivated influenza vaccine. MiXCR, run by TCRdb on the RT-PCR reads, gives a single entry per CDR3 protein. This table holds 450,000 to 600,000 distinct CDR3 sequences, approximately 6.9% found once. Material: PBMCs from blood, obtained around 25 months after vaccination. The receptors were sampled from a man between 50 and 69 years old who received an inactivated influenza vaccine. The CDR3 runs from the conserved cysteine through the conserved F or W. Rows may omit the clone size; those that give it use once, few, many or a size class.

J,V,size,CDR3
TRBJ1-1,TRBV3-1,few,CASSQAGLNTEAFF
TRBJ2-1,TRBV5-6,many,CASSTGTGNEQFF
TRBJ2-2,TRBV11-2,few,CASSIAPTAGELFF
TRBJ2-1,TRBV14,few,CASSQAARYPNNEQFF
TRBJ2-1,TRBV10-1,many,CASSEWGERNEQFF
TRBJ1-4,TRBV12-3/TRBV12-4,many,CASSRGQGARVNEKLFF
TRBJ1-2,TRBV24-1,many,CATSEPTTGYTF
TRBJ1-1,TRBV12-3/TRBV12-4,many,CASSYGGEAFF
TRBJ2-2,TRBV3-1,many,CASSQRDRNTGELFF
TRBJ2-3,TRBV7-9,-,CASKTSRGRSTDTQYF
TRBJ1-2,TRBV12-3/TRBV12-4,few,CASRRQGDYGYTF
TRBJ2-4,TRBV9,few,CASSAPGSNIQYF
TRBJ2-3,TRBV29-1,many,CSVVRLGDLTDTQYF
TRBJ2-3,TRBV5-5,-,CASNPTSSLATDTQYF
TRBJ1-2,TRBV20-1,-,CSAMTGEGSYGYTF
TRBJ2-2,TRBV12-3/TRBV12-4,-,CASSAANRDNGELFF
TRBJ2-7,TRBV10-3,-,CAISETPYEQYF